The T cell receptor beta chain under discussion was sequenced for a study of shared clonotypes between healthy human individuals. Study context: There were three CD4 naive, three CD4 memory, two CD8 naive and one CD8 memory plates per donor. Study-level findings and limits: The naive CD4 repertoires of a handful of donors were compared, and about 5% of clonotypes were shared.

Healthy HIV-negative adults without recent acute infections or vaccinations served as donors. The CDR3 has 13 residues. Germline V lookup: CDR1 MNHNS, CDR2 SASEGT. V was cut by 5 bases and J by 1 base, with 8 bases left in between. This table comes from immunoSEQ multiplex PCR, and its TCRdb copy is limited to in-frame clones, with some not included. The data show roughly 1,100,000 clones, around 76% seen once. Worth noting for this clone: Its antigen remains unidentified.

The V call is TRBV6-1, the J call TRBJ1-2; D call uncertain. This receptor was obtained from a man aged 18-30 years in good health. Specimen: memory CD4+ T cells sorted from blood. Subset: CD45RA-negative fraction. The CDR3 loop reads CASSFAINYGYTF. For the CDR3, the DNA is TGTGCCAGCAGTTTCGCGATTAACTATGGCTACACCTTC.